The 19 T cell receptor beta chains given below trace back to one sample, sequenced in a study of cytomegalovirus exposure and HLA in healthy donors. The PCR contained 60 Vbeta and 13 Jbeta primers. TCRdb's table, derived via immunoSEQ multiplex PCR, lists solely in-frame clones and lacks some. The sample lists tens of thousands of clones; 75% to 90% were seen once. Specimen: PBMCs. These receptors all come from a woman in her 30s in good health and CMV-seropositive.

The chain has TRBV18 and TRBJ1-2; 8 nucleotides match TRBD1. There are 12 residues in the CDR3. Trimming cost V 8 bases and J 4 bases; bases outside gene matches: 3. Germline lookup yields CDR1 KGHSH and CDR2 LQKENI. CDR3 sequence: CASGTGTYGYTF. CDR3 DNA: TGTGCCAGCGGGACAGGAACCTATGGCTACACCTTC.

This rearrangement joins TRBV13 to TRBJ2-1; D remains ambiguous. The CDR3 loop spans 12 amino acids. CDR1 and CDR2 from the germline V gene are PRHDT and FYEKMQ (reference sequence). V was clipped by 0 bases and J by 10 bases, with 7 bases between them. The CDR3 nucleotides read TGTGCCAGCAGCTTAGGGGGTAGCGAGCAGTTCTTC. Residues: CASSLGGSEQFF.

The chain combines TRBV6-1 with TRBJ2-7; 8 nucleotides match TRBD1. Trimming at V came to 4 bases and at J to 3 bases, leaving 2 bases not matched to a gene. CDR1 and CDR2 from the germline V gene are MNHNS and SASEGT. CDR3 length: 13 amino acids. DNA for the CDR3: TGTGCCAGCAGTGTGGGGACAGGCTACGAGCAGTACTTC. Its protein is CASSVGTGYEQYF.

This clone has a single count. This chain links TRBV5-1 with TRBJ2-7, with TRBD2 matching over 12 bases. J gave up 4 bases and V 1 base, and 3 bases lay outside the gene matches. The CDR3 totals 15 residues. The germline V gene has CDR1 SGHRS and CDR2 YFSETQ. DNA of the CDR3: TGCGCCAGCAGCTTGAATCTAGCGGGGGGGTACGAGCAGTACTTC. Protein: CASSLNLAGGYEQYF. The variable domain in full, completed from reference TRBV5-1 and TRBJ2-7, reads KAGVTQTPRYLIKTRGQQVTLSCSPISGHRSVSWYQQTPGQGLQFLFEYFSETQRNKGNFPGRFSGRQFSNSRSEMNVSTLELGDSALYLCASSLNLAGGYEQYFGPGTRLTVT.

This clone was seen only a few times. CDR3 bases: TGTGCCAGCAGTGAAGCTCTAGCGGGAGCCGCCGTTGCAGATACGCAGTATTTT. Its protein product is CASSEALAGAAVADTQYF. This rearrangement joins TRBV6-1 to TRBJ2-3, with 10 bases identical to TRBD2. V dropped 0 bases and J dropped 4; count of bases not matched to a gene: 10. Germline V lookup: CDR1 MNHNS, CDR2 SASEGT. This CDR3 has 18 amino acids.

V and J are TRBV9 and TRBJ2-6, with 8 nucleotides matching TRBD1. CDR3 length: 17 residues. Germline assignment: CDR1 SGDLS and CDR2 YYNGEE. The J segment lost 0 bases and the V segment lost 4 bases, leaving 6 bases of the junction unmatched. The CDR3 region is CASSKGTGSSGANVLTF. The CDR3 DNA reads TGTGCCAGCAGCAAGGGGACAGGCAGCTCTGGGGCCAACGTCCTGACTTTC.

CDR3 nucleotide sequence: TGTGCCAGCAGCTTAGGGACTTGGACAGAACTTTACACTGAAGCTTTCTTT. Protein sequence: CASSLGTWTELYTEAFF. The chain is built from TRBV11-2 and TRBJ1-1; tentative D call: TRBD1 (6 bases). Germline V gives CDR1 SGHAT, CDR2 FQNNGV. The CDR3 consists of 17 residues. V was pared by 1 base and J by 3 bases, with 18 bases between. Full variable domain (missing parts from reference TRBV11-2 and TRBJ1-1): EAGVAQSPRYKIIEKRQSVAFWCNPISGHATLYWYQQILGQGPKLLIQFQNNGVVDDSQLPKDRFSAERLKGVDSTLKIQPAKLEDSAVYLCASSLGTWTELYTEAFFGQGTRLTVV.

The V call is TRBV4-1, the J call TRBJ2-7; TRBD2 matches at 10 bases. The V segment lost 1 base and the J segment 7 bases; nucleotides outside the gene matches: 7. This CDR3 region has 15 residues. Germline V gene sequence: CDR1 MGHRA, CDR2 YSYEKL. The CDR3 region is CASSQAAGGLREQYF. The CDR3 bases are TGCGCCAGCAGCCAAGCAGCGGGAGGGTTAAGGGAGCAGTACTTC.

The genes are TRBV29-1 and TRBJ1-1, with D perhaps matching TRBD1 (6 bases). This CDR3 comprises 13 residues. V was shortened by 3 bases and J by 3 bases, with 11 bases between the two germline ends. Germline values: CDR1 SQVTM, CDR2 ANQGSEA. DNA of the CDR3: TGCAGCGTTGACGACAGGTTCGACACTGAAGCTTTCTTT. This gives the protein CSVDDRFDTEAFF. The full variable domain, rest sourced from reference TRBV29-1 and TRBJ1-1, is SAVISQKPSRDICQRGTSLTIQCQVDSQVTMMFWYRQQPGQSLTLIATANQGSEATYESGFVIDKFPISRPNLTFSTLTVSNMSPEDSSIYLCSVDDRFDTEAFFGQGTRLTVV.

V gene TRBV19 combines with J gene TRBJ2-2, with D possibly matching TRBD2 (5 bases). CDR3 length equals 17 residues. Trimming removed 3 bases from V and 4 bases from J, with 18 bases in between. The germline gives CDR1 LNHDA, CDR2 SQIVND (reference sequence). This chain's CDR3 is CASSIRTQPMGTGELFF. The CDR3 coding sequence is TGTGCCAGTAGTATCCGGACTCAACCAATGGGCACCGGGGAGCTGTTTTTT.

This clone has only one observation. The rearrangement joins TRBV5-1 to TRBJ2-2, with 7 positions matching TRBD1. The V gene's germline CDR1 is SGHRS and CDR2 YFSETQ. The CDR3 sequence is 14 residues long. Losses at the gene ends were 4 bases for V and 4 bases for J; bases not matched to a gene: 4. CDR3 nucleotide sequence: TGCGCCAGCAGCGTTTACAGGGGCACCGGGGAGCTGTTTTTT. Its protein product is CASSVYRGTGELFF.

The V gene is TRBV5-1, the J gene TRBJ1-4; 7 positions agree with TRBD1. Germline V gives CDR1 SGHRS, CDR2 YFSETQ. V gave up 5 bases and J gave up 2 bases; unmatched junction bases: 3. The CDR3 is 14 residues long. The CDR3 is CASREQGTNEKLFF. In DNA, the CDR3 is TGCGCCAGCAGAGAACAGGGGACTAATGAAAAACTGTTTTTT.

V usage is TRBV5-6 and J usage is TRBJ2-5; no firm D call. The V end lost 0 bases, the J end lost 0 bases, and 6 bases lay between the germline ends. The CDR3 extends over 14 amino acids. CDR1 is SGHDT and CDR2 is YYEEEE in the germline V gene. The CDR3 here is CASSLGSNQETQYF. CDR3 nucleotides: TGTGCCAGCAGCTTGGGTAGCAACCAAGAGACCCAGTACTTC.

The J gene is TRBJ1-2, the V gene TRBV19; D gene uncertain. V gave up 1 base and J gave up 8 bases, with 5 bases separating them. This CDR3 has 11 amino acids. Germline lookup yields CDR1 LNHDA and CDR2 SQIVND (reference sequence). CDR3 loop: CASSIGAGYTF. CDR3 sequence (DNA): TGTGCCAGTAGTATAGGGGCCGGCTACACCTTC. The whole variable domain, remainder taken from reference TRBV19 and TRBJ1-2, is DGGITQSPKYLFRKEGQNVTLSCEQNLNHDAMYWYRQDPGQGLRLIYYSQIVNDFQKGDIAEGYSVSREKKESFPLTVTSAQKNPTAFYLCASSIGAGYTFGSGTRLTVV.

The CDR3 region is CASSSPEGGYEQYF. The CDR3 DNA reads as TGTGCCAGCAGTTCGCCGGAGGGTGGCTACGAGCAGTACTTC. This rearrangement joins TRBV6-6 to TRBJ2-7; perhaps TRBD2 as D (6 bases). CDR3 length: 14 residues. The V end was cut by 4 bases, the J end by 3 bases, with 13 bases between. The germline V gene encodes CDR1 MNHNY and CDR2 SVGAGI (reference sequence).

The V gene is TRBV7-6, the J gene TRBJ1-1; D gene unclear. This CDR3 has 14 residues. The germline gives CDR1 SGHVS, CDR2 FNYEAQ. Trimming took off 5 bases at V and 5 bases at J, with 15 bases between the two ends. CDR3 amino acids: CASSRTEGRTEAFF. The CDR3 DNA follows: TGTGCCAGCAGCAGGACGGAGGGTAGGACTGAAGCTTTCTTT.

The V and J genes are TRBV5-4 and TRBJ2-5; the match to TRBD1 covers 7 bases. Trimming took 0 bases from V and 4 from J; bases not matched to a gene: 3. The CDR3 has 14 residues. Per the germline V gene, CDR1 is SGHNT and CDR2 is YYREEE (reference sequence). The CDR3, as DNA: TGTGCCAGCAGCTTGGGACAGGGCGGAGAGACCCAGTACTTC. Translating gives CASSLGQGGETQYF.

The chain uses TRBV28 and TRBJ2-1, with 11 bases matching TRBD2. Unmatched junction bases numbered 2, after V lost 1 base and J lost 3 bases. CDR1 and CDR2 from the germline V gene are MDHEN and SYDVKM. The CDR3 runs 16 residues. CDR3 in amino acids: CASSLLAGGIYNEQFF. The CDR3, as DNA: TGTGCCAGCAGTTTATTAGCGGGAGGGATCTACAATGAGCAGTTCTTC.

The chain recombines TRBV11-2 with TRBJ2-1; the D gene is possibly TRBD2 (6 bases). Trimming shortened V by 8 bases and J by 3 bases, and 11 bases separated the two germline ends. Germline assignment: CDR1 SGHAT and CDR2 FQNNGV. The CDR3 consists of 13 residues. Here the CDR3 DNA reads TGTGCCAGCGGCCGGACTAACTACAATGAGCAGTTCTTC. Protein sequence: CASGRTNYNEQFF.